The T cell receptor beta chain described here comes from a study of CD8 T cells in ankylosing spondylitis. Study-level results: Enrichment of disease-linked clones was reportedly significant in matched ankylosing spondylitis synovial fluid. Certain motif variants had earlier appeared in reactive arthritis synovial fluid and blood. Made up of about eight highly homologous variants, a TCR beta motif appeared characteristic of ankylosing spondylitis blood.

5'-RACE, quantitative and with molecular barcodes, yielded the TCR beta libraries. TCRdb used MiXCR to reprocess the 5' RACE reads, holding one entry per CDR3 protein. The table records approximately 110,000 distinct CDR3 sequences, 24% of them present only once. Remarks on this clonotype: Its antigen is unknown.

Germline lookup yields CDR1 KGHDR and CDR2 SFDVKD. The ends were cut back, 7 bases at V and 8 bases at J, with 18 bases in the middle. There are 14 residues in the CDR3. This TCR was sampled from a male donor with ankylosing spondylitis. The sequencing input was synovial fluid, either unsorted or a sorted T cell fraction (not recorded which). The rearrangement uses TRBV24-1 and TRBJ2-3, with D perhaps being TRBD1 or TRBD2 (5 bases each). The CDR3 nucleotides are TGTGCCACCAGCCCTTTTGGGGGACCCCGTACGCAGTATTTT. Translating it yields CATSPFGGPRTQYF.